This TCR beta chain was profiled in a study of cytomegalovirus exposure and HLA in healthy donors. Study summary: Sequencing of roughly 180 million T cells in an earlier analysis found more than 100 million unique TCR beta sequences. Study-wide points: A later analysis reportedly identified an Asian-associated ancestry cluster as carrying fewer N-insertions than the approximately 670-donor mean. In terms of immune exposure information, only CMV serostatus was available. Listed as cytomegalovirus-associated were over 150 TCR beta chains.

The PCR made use of 60 Vbeta and 13 Jbeta primers. TCRdb keeps only in-frame clones here, not all; method: immunoSEQ multiplex PCR. The sample includes roughly 100,000 clones, almost 70% of them seen just once. Comment on this clone: The target antigen is unknown.

From germline, CDR1 is SGHDN and CDR2 FVKESK. There are 13 residues in the CDR3. Trimming took off 4 bases at V and 1 base at J, with 7 bases between the two ends. Sequenced: PBMCs. The source of this sequence is a young man in good health and CMV-seronegative. The chain is built from TRBV14 and TRBJ1-1, with D possibly being TRBD1 (6 bases). CDR3 amino acids: CASSRQENTEAFF. For the CDR3, the DNA is TGTGCCAGCAGCCGACAGGAGAACACTGAAGCTTTCTTT.